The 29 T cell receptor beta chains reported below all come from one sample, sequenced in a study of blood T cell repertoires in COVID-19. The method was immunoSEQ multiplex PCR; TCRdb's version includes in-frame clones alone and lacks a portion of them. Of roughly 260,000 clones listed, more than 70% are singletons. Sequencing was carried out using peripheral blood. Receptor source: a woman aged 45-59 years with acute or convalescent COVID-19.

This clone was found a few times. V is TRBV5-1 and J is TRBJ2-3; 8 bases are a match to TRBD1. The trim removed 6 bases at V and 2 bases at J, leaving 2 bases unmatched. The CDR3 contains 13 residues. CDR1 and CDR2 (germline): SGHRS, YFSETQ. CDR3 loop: CASTDRATDTQYF. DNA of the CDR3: TGCGCCAGCACGGACAGGGCCACAGATACGCAGTATTTT.

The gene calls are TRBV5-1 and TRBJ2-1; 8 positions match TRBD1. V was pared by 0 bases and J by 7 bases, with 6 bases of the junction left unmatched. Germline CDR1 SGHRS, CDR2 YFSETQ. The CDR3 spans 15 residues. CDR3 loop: CASSLVPDRANEQFF. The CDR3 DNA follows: TGCGCCAGCAGCTTGGTCCCGGACAGGGCGAATGAGCAGTTCTTC.

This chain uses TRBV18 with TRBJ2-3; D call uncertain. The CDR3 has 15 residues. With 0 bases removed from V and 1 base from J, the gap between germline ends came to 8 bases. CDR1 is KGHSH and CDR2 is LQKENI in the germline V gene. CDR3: CASSPPAVGTDTQYF. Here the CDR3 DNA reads TGTGCCAGCTCACCACCGGCGGTGGGCACAGATACGCAGTATTTT.

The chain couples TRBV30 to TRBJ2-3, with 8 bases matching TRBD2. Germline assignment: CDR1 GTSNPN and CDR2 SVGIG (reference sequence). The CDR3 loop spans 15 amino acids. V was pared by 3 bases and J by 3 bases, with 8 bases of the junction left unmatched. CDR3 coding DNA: TGTGCCTGGAGGGGGACTAGGGCAGGAACAGATACGCAGTATTTT. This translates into CAWRGTRAGTDTQYF.

CDR3 nucleotides: TGTGCCAGCAGCTCATGGGGGGATGCTAACTATGGCTACACCTTC. Translating gives CASSSWGDANYGYTF. The chain joins TRBV13 to TRBJ1-2; tentative D call: TRBD1 (5 bases). The V end was cut by 4 bases, the J end by 0 bases, with 12 bases between. The CDR3 is 15 amino acids. Germline loops: CDR1 PRHDT, CDR2 FYEKMQ (reference sequence).

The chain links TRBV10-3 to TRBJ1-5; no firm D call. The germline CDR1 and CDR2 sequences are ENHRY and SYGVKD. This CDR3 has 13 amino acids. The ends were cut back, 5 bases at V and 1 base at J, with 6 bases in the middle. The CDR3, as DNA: TGTGCCATCAGTTCGGGAAGCAATCAGCCCCAGCATTTT. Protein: CAISSGSNQPQHF.

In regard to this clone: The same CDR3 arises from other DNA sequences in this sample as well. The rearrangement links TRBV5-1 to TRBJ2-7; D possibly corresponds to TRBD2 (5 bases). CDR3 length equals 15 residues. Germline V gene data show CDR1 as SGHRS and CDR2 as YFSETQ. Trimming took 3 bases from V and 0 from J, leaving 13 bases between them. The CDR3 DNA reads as TGCGCCAGCAGCTCCCGGACGGGGAGCTCCTACGAGCAGTACTTC. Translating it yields CASSSRTGSSYEQYF. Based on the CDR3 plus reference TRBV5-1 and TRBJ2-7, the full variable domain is KAGVTQTPRYLIKTRGQQVTLSCSPISGHRSVSWYQQTPGQGLQFLFEYFSETQRNKGNFPGRFSGRQFSNSRSEMNVSTLELGDSALYLCASSSRTGSSYEQYFGPGTRLTVT.

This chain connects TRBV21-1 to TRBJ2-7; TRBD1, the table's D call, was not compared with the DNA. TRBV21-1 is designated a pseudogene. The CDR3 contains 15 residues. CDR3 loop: CASSTGDGQGNEQYF. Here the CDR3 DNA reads TGTGCCAGCAGCACAGGGGACGGACAGGGCAACGAGCAGTACTTC.

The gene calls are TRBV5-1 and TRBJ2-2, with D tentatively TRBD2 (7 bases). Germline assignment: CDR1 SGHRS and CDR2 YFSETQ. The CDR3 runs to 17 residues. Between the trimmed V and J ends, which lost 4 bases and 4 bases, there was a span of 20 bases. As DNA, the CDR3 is TGCGCCAGCAGCCTGGGGGCGGGAGCGGTAGGCACCGGGGAGCTGTTTTTT. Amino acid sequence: CASSLGAGAVGTGELFF.

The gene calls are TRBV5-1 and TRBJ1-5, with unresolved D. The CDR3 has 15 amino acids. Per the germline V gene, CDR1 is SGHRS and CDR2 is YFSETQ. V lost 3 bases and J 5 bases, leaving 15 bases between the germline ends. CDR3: CASSYSGISYQPQHF. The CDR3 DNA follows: TGCGCCAGCAGCTACTCCGGGATTTCGTATCAGCCCCAGCATTTT.

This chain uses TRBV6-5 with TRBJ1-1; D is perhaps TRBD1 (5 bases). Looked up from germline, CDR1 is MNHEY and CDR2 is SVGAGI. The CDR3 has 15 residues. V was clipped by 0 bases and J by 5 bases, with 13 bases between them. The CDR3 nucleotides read TGTGCCAGCAGTTACTCGATGGGGGGGTATACTGAAGCTTTCTTT. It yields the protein CASSYSMGGYTEAFF.

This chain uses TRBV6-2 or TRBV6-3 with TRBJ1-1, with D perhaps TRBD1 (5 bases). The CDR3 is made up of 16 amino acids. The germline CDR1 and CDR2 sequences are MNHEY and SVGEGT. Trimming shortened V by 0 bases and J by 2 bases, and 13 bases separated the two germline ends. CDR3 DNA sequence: TGTGCCAGCAGTTACTCGCGGAGGGACGAAAACACTGAAGCTTTCTTT. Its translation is CASSYSRRDENTEAFF.

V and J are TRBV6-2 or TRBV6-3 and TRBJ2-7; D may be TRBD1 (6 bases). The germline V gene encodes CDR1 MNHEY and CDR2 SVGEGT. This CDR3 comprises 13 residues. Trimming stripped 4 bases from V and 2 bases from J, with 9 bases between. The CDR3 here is CASSWTAPYEQYF. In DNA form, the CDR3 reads TGTGCCAGCAGTTGGACAGCTCCCTACGAGCAGTACTTC.

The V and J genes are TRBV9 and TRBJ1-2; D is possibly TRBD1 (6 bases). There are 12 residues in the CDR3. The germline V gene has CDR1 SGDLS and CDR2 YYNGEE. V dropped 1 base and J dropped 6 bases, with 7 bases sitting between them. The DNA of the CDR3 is TGTGCCAGCAGCGTACAGGGGCATGGCTACACCTTC. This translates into CASSVQGHGYTF.

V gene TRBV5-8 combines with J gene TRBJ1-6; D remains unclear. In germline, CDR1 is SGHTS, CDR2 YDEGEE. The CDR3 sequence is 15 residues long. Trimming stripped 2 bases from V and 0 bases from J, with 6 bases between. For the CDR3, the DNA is TGTGCCAGCAGCTTTGGGAGCTCCTATAATTCACCCCTCCACTTT. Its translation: CASSFGSSYNSPLHF.

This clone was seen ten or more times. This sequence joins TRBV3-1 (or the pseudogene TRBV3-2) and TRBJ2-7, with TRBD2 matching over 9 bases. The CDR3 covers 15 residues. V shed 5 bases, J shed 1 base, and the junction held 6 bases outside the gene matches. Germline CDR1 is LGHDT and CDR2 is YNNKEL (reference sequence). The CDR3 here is CASSFGLASSYEQYF. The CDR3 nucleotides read TGTGCCAGCAGCTTCGGACTAGCGTCTTCCTACGAGCAGTACTTC.

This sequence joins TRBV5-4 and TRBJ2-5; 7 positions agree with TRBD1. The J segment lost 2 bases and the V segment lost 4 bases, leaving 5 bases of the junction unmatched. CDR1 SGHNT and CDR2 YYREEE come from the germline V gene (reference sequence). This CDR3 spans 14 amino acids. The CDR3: CASSRPGQQETQYF. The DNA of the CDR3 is TGTGCCAGCAGCCGCCCGGGACAGCAAGAGACCCAGTACTTC.

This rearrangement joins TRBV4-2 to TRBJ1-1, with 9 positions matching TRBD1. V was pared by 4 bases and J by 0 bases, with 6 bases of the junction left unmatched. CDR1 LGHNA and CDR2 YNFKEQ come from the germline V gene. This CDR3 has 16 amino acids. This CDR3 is CASSPGQGMMNTEAFF. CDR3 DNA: TGTGCCAGCAGCCCCGGACAGGGGATGATGAACACTGAAGCTTTCTTT.

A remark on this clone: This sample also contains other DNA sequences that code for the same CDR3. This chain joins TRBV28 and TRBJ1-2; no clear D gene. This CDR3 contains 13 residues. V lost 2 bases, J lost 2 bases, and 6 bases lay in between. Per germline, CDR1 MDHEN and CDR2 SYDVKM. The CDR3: CASSLTENYGYTF. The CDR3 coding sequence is TGTGCCAGCAGTTTAACTGAAAACTATGGCTACACCTTC.

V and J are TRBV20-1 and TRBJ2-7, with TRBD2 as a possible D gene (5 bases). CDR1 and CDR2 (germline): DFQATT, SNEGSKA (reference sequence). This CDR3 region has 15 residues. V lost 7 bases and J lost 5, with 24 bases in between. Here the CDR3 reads CSVSRLGRDSDEQYF. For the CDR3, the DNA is TGCAGTGTTAGTAGACTTGGACGGGATTCAGACGAGCAGTACTTC.

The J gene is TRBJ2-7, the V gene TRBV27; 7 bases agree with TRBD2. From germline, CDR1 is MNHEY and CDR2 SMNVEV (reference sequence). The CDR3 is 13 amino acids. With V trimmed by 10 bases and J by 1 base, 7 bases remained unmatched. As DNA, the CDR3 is TGTGCCACTCGGGACTACGAGTCCTACGAGCAGTACTTC. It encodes CATRDYESYEQYF.

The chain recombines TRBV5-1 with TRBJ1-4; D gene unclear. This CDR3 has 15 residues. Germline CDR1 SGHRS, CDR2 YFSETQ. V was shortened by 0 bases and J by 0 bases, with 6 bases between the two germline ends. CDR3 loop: CASSLGGATNEKLFF. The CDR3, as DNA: TGCGCCAGCAGCTTGGGCGGTGCAACTAATGAAAAACTGTTTTTT. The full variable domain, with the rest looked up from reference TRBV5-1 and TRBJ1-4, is KAGVTQTPRYLIKTRGQQVTLSCSPISGHRSVSWYQQTPGQGLQFLFEYFSETQRNKGNFPGRFSGRQFSNSRSEMNVSTLELGDSALYLCASSLGGATNEKLFFGSGTQLSVL.

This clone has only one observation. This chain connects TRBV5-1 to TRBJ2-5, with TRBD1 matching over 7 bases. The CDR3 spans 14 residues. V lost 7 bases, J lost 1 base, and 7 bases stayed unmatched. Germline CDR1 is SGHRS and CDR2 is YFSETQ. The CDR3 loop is CASAQGDSQETQYF. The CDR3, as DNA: TGCGCCAGCGCCCAAGGGGACAGCCAAGAGACCCAGTACTTC.

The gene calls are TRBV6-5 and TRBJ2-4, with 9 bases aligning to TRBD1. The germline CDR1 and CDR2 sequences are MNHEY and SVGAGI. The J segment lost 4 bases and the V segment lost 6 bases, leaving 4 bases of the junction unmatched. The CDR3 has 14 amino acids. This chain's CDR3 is CASSTGTGKNIQYF. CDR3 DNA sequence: TGTGCCAGCAGCACCGGGACAGGGAAAAACATTCAGTACTTC.

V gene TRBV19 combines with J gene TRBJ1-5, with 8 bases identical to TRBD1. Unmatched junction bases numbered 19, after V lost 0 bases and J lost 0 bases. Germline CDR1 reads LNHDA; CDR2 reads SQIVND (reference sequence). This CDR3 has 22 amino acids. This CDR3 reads CASSIDFWQGAILGDSNQPQHF. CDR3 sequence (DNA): TGTGCCAGTAGTATAGATTTCTGGCAGGGGGCGATCTTGGGGGATAGCAATCAGCCCCAGCATTTT. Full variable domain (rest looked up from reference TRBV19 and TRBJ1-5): DGGITQSPKYLFRKEGQNVTLSCEQNLNHDAMYWYRQDPGQGLRLIYYSQIVNDFQKGDIAEGYSVSREKKESFPLTVTSAQKNPTAFYLCASSIDFWQGAILGDSNQPQHFGDGTRLSIL.

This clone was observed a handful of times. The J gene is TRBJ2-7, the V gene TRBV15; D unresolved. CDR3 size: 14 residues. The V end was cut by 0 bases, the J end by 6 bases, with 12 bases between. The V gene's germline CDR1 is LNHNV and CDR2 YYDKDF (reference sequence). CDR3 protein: CATSRDAPFPEQYF. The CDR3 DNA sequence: TGTGCCACCAGCAGAGATGCGCCATTCCCCGAGCAGTACTTC.

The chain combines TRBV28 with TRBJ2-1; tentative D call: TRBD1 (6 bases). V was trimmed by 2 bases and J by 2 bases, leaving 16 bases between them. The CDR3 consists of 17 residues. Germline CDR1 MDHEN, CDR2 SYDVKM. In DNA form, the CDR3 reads TGTGCCAGCAGTTTAGAATTCCCAGGGGTGGCCTACAATGAGCAGTTCTTC. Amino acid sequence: CASSLEFPGVAYNEQFF.

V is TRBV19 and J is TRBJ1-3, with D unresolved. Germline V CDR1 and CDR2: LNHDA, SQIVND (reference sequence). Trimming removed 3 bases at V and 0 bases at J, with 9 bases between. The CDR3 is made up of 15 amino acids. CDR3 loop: CASSIYGDSGNTIYF. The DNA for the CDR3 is TGTGCCAGTAGTATTTACGGAGACTCTGGAAACACCATATATTTT.

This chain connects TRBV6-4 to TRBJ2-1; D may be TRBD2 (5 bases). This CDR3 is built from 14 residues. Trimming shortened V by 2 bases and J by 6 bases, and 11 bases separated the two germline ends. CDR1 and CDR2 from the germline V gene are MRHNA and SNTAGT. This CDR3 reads CASSDGLASNEQFF. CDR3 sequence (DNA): TGTGCCAGCAGTGACGGGCTAGCTAGCAATGAGCAGTTCTTC.